A single sample is the source of the 19 T cell receptor beta chains below, sequenced in a study of control samples from healthy donors and cancer patients. Sequencing used immunoSEQ multiplex PCR; TCRdb keeps in-frame clones, though not all of them. The sample has roughly 200,000 clones, roughly nine tenths seen once; the top ten hold less than 2%. Sequenced: blood. The receptors derive from a man aged 25-40 years in good health.

J is TRBJ1-2 and V is TRBV6-5; D may be TRBD1 (6 bases). The V end was cut by 2 bases, the J end by 7 bases, with 11 bases between. Germline CDR1 is MNHEY and CDR2 is SVGAGI. This CDR3 comprises 13 residues. The CDR3 sequence is CASSYEGVLGYTF. CDR3 bases: TGTGCCAGCAGTTACGAGGGGGTCCTTGGCTACACCTTC.

V is TRBV6-5 and J is TRBJ1-5; D unclear. Between the trimmed V and J ends, which lost 0 bases and 6 bases, there was a span of 12 bases. The CDR3 consists of 15 residues. Per germline, CDR1 MNHEY and CDR2 SVGAGI. Here the CDR3 DNA reads TGTGCCAGCAGTTACTCAGGGAGGGTAGGTCAGCCCCAGCATTTT. This gives the protein CASSYSGRVGQPQHF.

The table lists this clone with a few counts. The rearrangement joins TRBV12-3 or TRBV12-4 to TRBJ2-7, with D perhaps matching TRBD1 (7 bases). The CDR3 sequence is 13 residues long. The ends were cut back, 4 bases at V and 9 bases at J, with 16 bases in the middle. The CDR3 nucleotides are TGTGCCAGCAGTTCGACAGGGAGGTTGGGGCAGTACTTC. Translated, it gives CASSSTGRLGQYF.

The chain combines TRBV27 with TRBJ1-3; TRBD1 aligns across 9 bases. The CDR3 contains 16 residues. The V and J ends lost 4 bases and 4 bases, in that order; junction bases with no gene match: 8. The germline CDR1 and CDR2 sequences are MNHEY and SMNVEV (reference sequence). The DNA for the CDR3 is TGTGCCAGCAGTTCACTCACAGGGGGCACCGGAAACACCATATATTTT. Residues: CASSSLTGGTGNTIYF.

The chain links TRBV9 to TRBJ1-6; unclear D gene. Trimming left V 4 bases short and J 8 bases short, with 16 bases between. Germline values: CDR1 SGDLS, CDR2 YYNGEE. CDR3 size: 15 residues. The CDR3 nucleotides are TGTGCCAGCAGCCCGAAGATGGGGTCGTATTCACCCCTCCACTTT. This encodes CASSPKMGSYSPLHF.

The chain is built from TRBV20-1 and TRBJ2-1, with D perhaps TRBD2 (6 bases). The CDR3 runs to 11 residues. Trimming removed 5 bases from V and 6 bases from J, with 8 bases in between. Germline V gives CDR1 DFQATT, CDR2 SNEGSKA (reference sequence). CDR3 DNA sequence: TGCAGTGCTCGACTAGTCAATGAGCAGTTCTTC. It translates to CSARLVNEQFF.

This rearrangement joins TRBV5-6 to TRBJ1-1, with 8 nucleotides matching TRBD1. V lost 4 bases and J lost 1; bases outside the gene matches: 15. Germline loops: CDR1 SGHDT, CDR2 YYEEEE. This CDR3 is built from 18 residues. CDR3 coding DNA: TGTGCCAGCAGCGGAACAGACAGGGGTGTATTAAAGAACACTGAAGCTTTCTTT. Translation: CASSGTDRGVLKNTEAFF. The full variable domain, in which reference TRBV5-6 and TRBJ1-1 provide the parts outside the CDR3, is DAGVTQSPTHLIKTRGQQVTLRCSPKSGHDTVSWYQQALGQGPQFIFQYYEEEERQRGNFPDRFSGHQFPNYSSELNVNALLLGDSALYLCASSGTDRGVLKNTEAFFGQGTRLTVV.

The chain is built from TRBV5-1 and TRBJ1-2; possible D gene TRBD1, 5 bases. V was trimmed by 4 bases and J by 4 bases, leaving 14 bases between them. This CDR3 has 14 amino acids. The germline CDR1 and CDR2 sequences are SGHRS and YFSETQ. In DNA, the CDR3 is TGCGCCAGCAGCCCTACCGGGGGGAGCTATGGCTACACCTTC. Translated, it gives CASSPTGGSYGYTF.

The chain employs TRBV5-4 and TRBJ2-7; D is ambiguous. V lost 2 bases, J lost 0 bases, and 6 bases lay in between. Germline values: CDR1 SGHNT, CDR2 YYREEE (reference sequence). CDR3 length: 13 residues. The CDR3: CASSFQSSYEQYF. CDR3 bases: TGTGCCAGCAGCTTTCAGAGCTCCTACGAGCAGTACTTC.

The chain joins TRBV29-1 to TRBJ2-7; no firm D call. Germline V CDR1 and CDR2: SQVTM, ANQGSEA. The CDR3 spans 14 residues. V lost 2 bases, J lost 0 bases, and 11 bases lay in between. The CDR3: CSVERRAASYEQYF. In DNA, the CDR3 is TGCAGCGTTGAAAGAAGGGCCGCCTCCTACGAGCAGTACTTC.

CDR3 sequence reads: CAWSVGEKLFF. The CDR3 DNA reads as TGTGCCTGGAGTGTAGGAGAAAAACTGTTTTTT. The chain joins TRBV30 to TRBJ1-4; D is unresolved. Germline V gene lookup returns CDR1 GTSNPN and CDR2 SVGIG (reference sequence). The CDR3 totals 11 residues. Trimming cost V 0 bases and J 8 bases, with 4 bases left between them.

The chain has TRBV11-2 and TRBJ2-5; 7 nucleotides match TRBD1. Unmatched junction bases numbered 3, after V lost 1 base and J lost 4 bases. The CDR3 sequence is 14 residues long. The germline V gene has CDR1 SGHAT and CDR2 FQNNGV. For the CDR3, the DNA is TGTGCCAGCAGCTTAGCCAGGGGGAGAGAGACCCAGTACTTC. As protein: CASSLARGRETQYF. The variable domain in full, completed from reference TRBV11-2 and TRBJ2-5, reads EAGVAQSPRYKIIEKRQSVAFWCNPISGHATLYWYQQILGQGPKLLIQFQNNGVVDDSQLPKDRFSAERLKGVDSTLKIQPAKLEDSAVYLCASSLARGRETQYFGPGTRLLVL.

This clone was found once. The V call is TRBV6-1, the J call TRBJ1-2; the D gene is possibly TRBD1 (6 bases). The V end was cut by 9 bases, the J end by 2 bases, with 16 bases between. Germline CDR1 and CDR2: MNHNS and SASEGT. The CDR3 covers 14 residues. The CDR3 reads CASRRGGQNYGYTF. Here the CDR3 DNA reads TGTGCCAGTCGTCGGGGGGGACAAAACTATGGCTACACCTTC.

The CDR3 loop is CASSEHGSQEGYTF. CDR3 DNA: TGTGCCAGCAGTGAACACGGCAGCCAGGAGGGCTACACCTTC. The gene calls are TRBV25-1 and TRBJ1-2; D is uncertain. Trimming removed 2 bases at V and 8 bases at J, with 15 bases between. CDR3 length: 14 residues. Germline V gene data show CDR1 as MGHDK and CDR2 as SYGVNS.

This chain connects TRBV11-2 to TRBJ1-3, with TRBD1 as a possible D gene (6 bases). CDR1 and CDR2 (germline): SGHAT, FQNNGV. Trimming pared 2 bases from V and 4 bases from J, leaving 15 bases between. This CDR3 is built from 16 residues. The CDR3 DNA sequence: TGTGCCAGCAGCTTATTTCTGGGGGCTCCGGGAAACACCATATATTTT. Its translation: CASSLFLGAPGNTIYF. Full variable domain (rest looked up from reference TRBV11-2 and TRBJ1-3): EAGVAQSPRYKIIEKRQSVAFWCNPISGHATLYWYQQILGQGPKLLIQFQNNGVVDDSQLPKDRFSAERLKGVDSTLKIQPAKLEDSAVYLCASSLFLGAPGNTIYFGEGSWLTVV.

This chain's CDR3 is CAGWQGGNSPLHF. CDR3 coding DNA: TGTGCCGGTTGGCAGGGGGGGAATTCACCCCTCCACTTT. The chain joins TRBV30 to TRBJ1-6; 7 nucleotides align to TRBD1. The CDR3 loop spans 13 amino acids. Germline values: CDR1 GTSNPN, CDR2 SVGIG (reference sequence). Trimming cost V 8 bases and J 7 bases; bases outside gene matches: 8.

The CDR3 sequence is CASSQLRQCLPNEQYF. The CDR3, as DNA: TGCGCCAGCAGTCAATTACGACAGTGCCTCCCCAACGAGCAGTACTTC. The chain carries TRBV23-1 and TRBJ2-7; tentatively, D is TRBD1 (5 bases). TRBV23-1 is annotated as an ORF whose role is uncertain. The CDR3 sequence is 16 residues long. V was clipped by 1 base and J by 5 bases, with 18 bases between them.

This CDR3 is CATSVSANYGYTF. CDR3 sequence (DNA): TGTGCCACCAGTGTTTCAGCTAACTATGGCTACACCTTC. The chain recombines TRBV24-1 with TRBJ1-2, with D hard to call. CDR1 and CDR2 from the germline V gene are KGHDR and SFDVKD. Trimming removed 5 bases at V and 0 bases at J, with 6 bases between. The CDR3 spans 13 residues.

V is TRBV2 and J is TRBJ2-5; D gene uncertain. Per the germline V gene, CDR1 is SNHLY and CDR2 is FYNNEI. This CDR3 comprises 13 residues. Trimming cost V 3 bases and J 5 bases, with 10 bases left between them. CDR3 loop: CASSDSVLETQYF. The DNA for the CDR3 is TGTGCCAGCAGTGATTCAGTCTTGGAGACCCAGTACTTC.